Included here is one TCR beta chain sequence, with context. Per the original data handling: Researchers report that nucleated cell counts were estimated from reference gene primer amplification. Only in-frame clones appear in the TCRdb table, and some are missing; sequencing was by immunoSEQ multiplex PCR. The V and J calls and clone size come from that table; D and trimming were worked out from the DNA. The sample has about 54,000 clones, around 86% seen once; the top ten hold 7.8%. The sample originates from a study of blood T cell repertoires in COVID-19. About the research overall: There were acute and convalescent COVID-19 samples, and they came from the United States, Italy and Spain. T cells, B-cell-depleted T cells, or PBMCs supplied cDNA or gDNA.

This CDR3 comprises 14 residues. Trimming removed 2 bases from V and 2 bases from J, with 10 bases in between. Germline V gene data show CDR1 as LGHNA and CDR2 as YSLEER. Sequenced sample: peripheral blood. The rearrangement joins TRBV4-3 to TRBJ2-7, with D perhaps TRBD1 (6 bases). The receptor comes from a man between 45 and 60 years old with active COVID-19. The CDR3 DNA reads TGCGCCAGCAGCCAATTTCAGGGGACCTACGAGCAGTACTTC. Amino acids: CASSQFQGTYEQYF.